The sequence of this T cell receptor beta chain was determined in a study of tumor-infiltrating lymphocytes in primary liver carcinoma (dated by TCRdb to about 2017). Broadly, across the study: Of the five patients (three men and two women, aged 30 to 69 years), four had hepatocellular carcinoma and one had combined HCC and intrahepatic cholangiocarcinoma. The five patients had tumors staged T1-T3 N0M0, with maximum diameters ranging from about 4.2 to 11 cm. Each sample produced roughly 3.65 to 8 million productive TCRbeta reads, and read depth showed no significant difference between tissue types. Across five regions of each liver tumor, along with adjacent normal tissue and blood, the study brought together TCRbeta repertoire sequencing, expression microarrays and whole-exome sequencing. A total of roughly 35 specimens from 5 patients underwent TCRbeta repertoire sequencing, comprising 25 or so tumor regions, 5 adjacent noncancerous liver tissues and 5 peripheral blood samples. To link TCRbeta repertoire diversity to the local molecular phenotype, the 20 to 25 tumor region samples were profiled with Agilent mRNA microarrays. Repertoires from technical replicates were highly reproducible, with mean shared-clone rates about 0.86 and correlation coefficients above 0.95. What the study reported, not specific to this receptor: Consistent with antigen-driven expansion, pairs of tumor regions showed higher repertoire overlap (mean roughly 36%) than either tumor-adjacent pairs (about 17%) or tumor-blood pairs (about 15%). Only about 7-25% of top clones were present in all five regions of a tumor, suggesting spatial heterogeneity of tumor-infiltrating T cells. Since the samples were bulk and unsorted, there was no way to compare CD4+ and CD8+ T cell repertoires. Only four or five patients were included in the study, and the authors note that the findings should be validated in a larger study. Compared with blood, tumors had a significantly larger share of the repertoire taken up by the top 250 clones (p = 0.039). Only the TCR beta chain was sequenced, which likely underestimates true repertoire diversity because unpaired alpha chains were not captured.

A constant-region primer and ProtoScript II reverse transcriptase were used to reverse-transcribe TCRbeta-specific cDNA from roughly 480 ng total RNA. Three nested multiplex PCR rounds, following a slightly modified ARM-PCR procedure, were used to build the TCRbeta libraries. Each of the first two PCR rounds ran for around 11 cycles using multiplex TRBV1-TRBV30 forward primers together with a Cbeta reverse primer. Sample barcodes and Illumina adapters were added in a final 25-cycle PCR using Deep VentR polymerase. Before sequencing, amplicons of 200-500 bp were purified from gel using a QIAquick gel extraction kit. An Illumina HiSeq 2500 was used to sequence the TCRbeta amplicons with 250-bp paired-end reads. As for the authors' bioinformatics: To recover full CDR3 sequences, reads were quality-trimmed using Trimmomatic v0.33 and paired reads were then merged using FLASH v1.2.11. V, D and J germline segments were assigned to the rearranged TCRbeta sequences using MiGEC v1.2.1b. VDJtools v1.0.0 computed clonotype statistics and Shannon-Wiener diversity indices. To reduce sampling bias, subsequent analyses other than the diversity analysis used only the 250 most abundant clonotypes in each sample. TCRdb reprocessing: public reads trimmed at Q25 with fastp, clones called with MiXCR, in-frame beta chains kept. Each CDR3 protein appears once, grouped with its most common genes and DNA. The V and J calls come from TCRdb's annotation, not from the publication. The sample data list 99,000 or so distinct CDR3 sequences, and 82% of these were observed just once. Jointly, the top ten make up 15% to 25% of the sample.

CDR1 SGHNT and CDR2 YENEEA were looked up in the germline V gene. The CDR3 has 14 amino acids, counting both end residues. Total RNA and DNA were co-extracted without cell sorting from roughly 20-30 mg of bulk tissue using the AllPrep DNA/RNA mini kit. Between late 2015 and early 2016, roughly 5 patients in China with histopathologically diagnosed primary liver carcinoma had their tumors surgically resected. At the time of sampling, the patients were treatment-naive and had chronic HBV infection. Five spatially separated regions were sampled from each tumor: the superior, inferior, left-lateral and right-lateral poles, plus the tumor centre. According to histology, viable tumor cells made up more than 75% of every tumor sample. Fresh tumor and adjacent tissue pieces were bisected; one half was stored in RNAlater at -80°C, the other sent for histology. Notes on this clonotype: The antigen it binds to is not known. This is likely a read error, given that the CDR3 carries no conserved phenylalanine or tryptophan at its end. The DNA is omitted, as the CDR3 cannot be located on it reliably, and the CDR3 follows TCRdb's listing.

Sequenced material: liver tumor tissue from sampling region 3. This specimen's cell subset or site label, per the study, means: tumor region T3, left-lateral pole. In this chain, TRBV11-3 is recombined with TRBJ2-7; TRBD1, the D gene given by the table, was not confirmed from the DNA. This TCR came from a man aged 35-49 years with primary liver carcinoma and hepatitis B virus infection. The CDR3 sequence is CASSPGEGDYEEYY.